This T cell receptor (beta chain) derives from a study of cytomegalovirus exposure and HLA in healthy donors. Whole-study findings and limits: In vitro testing confirmed a few CMV-associated chains as specific for CMV antigens.

Primers for the PCR totalled 60 Vbeta and 13 Jbeta. Assay: immunoSEQ multiplex PCR; the TCRdb copy retains only in-frame clones and omits some. The sample yields around 260,000 clones, 80% seen once. As regards this clone: Antigen specificity is unknown.

The CDR3 runs 13 residues. The trim removed 6 bases at V and 7 bases at J, leaving 5 bases unmatched. Germline lookup yields CDR1 MDHEN and CDR2 SYDVKM. Input material: PBMCs. V gene TRBV28 combines with J gene TRBJ1-4, with TRBD1 matching over 7 bases. The sequence came from a girl aged 2 to 10 in good health and CMV-seronegative. The CDR3 reads CASSPDRVEKLFF. CDR3 coding DNA: TGTGCCAGCAGCCCAGACAGGGTTGAAAAACTGTTTTTT.